This T cell receptor beta chain is from a study of blood T cell repertoires in COVID-19. The overall study: Spain, Italy and the United States supplied samples that represented acute and convalescent COVID-19. Nucleic acid was either cDNA or gDNA, and it came from T cells, B-cell-depleted T cells, or PBMCs.

Seattle-derived patients entered the study during active infection and were followed longitudinally. Per the study methods: Amplification of reference gene primers provided the estimated nucleated cell counts. The protocol was immunoSEQ multiplex PCR, while the TCRdb copy is restricted to in-frame clones and leaves out a portion. V and J calls and clone size are those listed in that table; D and trimming were worked out from the DNA. The table has 380,000 or so clones, 80% to 90% seen once. The germline gives CDR1 MGHDK, CDR2 SYGVNS. This CDR3 is 14 amino acids long. J gave up 7 bases and V 3 bases, and 2 bases lay outside the gene matches.

Source material: peripheral blood. The receptor was isolated from a woman aged 55-69 years with COVID-19, enrolled during active disease. This chain joins TRBV25-1 and TRBJ1-6, with 8 bases matching TRBD1. The CDR3 coding sequence is TGTGCCAGCAGTGATCAGGGGGCCAATTCACCCCTCCACTTT. Its protein product is CASSDQGANSPLHF. The whole variable domain, remainder taken from reference TRBV25-1 and TRBJ1-6, is EADIYQTPRYLVIGTGKKITLECSQTMGHDKMYWYQQDPGMELHLIHYSYGVNSTEKGDLSSESTVSRIRTEHFPLTLESARPSHTSQYLCASSDQGANSPLHFGNGTRLTVT.